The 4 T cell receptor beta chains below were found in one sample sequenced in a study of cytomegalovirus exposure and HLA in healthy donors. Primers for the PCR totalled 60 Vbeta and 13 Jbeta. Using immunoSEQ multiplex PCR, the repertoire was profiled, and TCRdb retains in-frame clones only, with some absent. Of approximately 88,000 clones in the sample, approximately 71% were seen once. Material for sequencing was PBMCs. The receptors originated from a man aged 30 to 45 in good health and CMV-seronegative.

CDR3 residues: CASSLYFSGTITDTQYF. DNA for the CDR3: TGTGCCAGTAGTCTATACTTTAGCGGGACCATAACAGATACGCAGTATTTT. V and J are TRBV19 and TRBJ2-3; 8 positions agree with TRBD2. The V gene's germline CDR1 is LNHDA and CDR2 SQIVND (reference sequence). Germline trimming cut 5 bases from V and 3 bases from J; bases unmatched to any gene: 13. The CDR3 has 17 residues.

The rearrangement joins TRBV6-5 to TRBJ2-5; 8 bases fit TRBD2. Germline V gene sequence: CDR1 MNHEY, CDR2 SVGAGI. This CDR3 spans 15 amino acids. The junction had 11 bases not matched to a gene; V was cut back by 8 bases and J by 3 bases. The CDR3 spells CASRPGGVGEETQYF. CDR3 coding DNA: TGTGCCAGCCGGCCGGGGGGGGTAGGAGAAGAGACCCAGTACTTC.

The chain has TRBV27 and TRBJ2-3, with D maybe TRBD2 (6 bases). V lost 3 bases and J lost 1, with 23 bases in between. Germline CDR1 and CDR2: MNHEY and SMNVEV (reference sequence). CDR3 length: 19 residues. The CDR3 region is CASSLTPLSAGRRTDTQYF. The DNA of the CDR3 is TGTGCCAGCAGTTTGACCCCCCTTTCGGCGGGAAGACGCACAGATACGCAGTATTTT.

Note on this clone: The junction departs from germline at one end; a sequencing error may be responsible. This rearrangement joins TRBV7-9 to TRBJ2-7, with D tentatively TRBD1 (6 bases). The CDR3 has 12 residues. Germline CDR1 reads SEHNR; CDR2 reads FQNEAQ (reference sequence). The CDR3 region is CSSSLRGFEQYF. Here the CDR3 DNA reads TGTTCCAGCAGCTTAAGGGGGTTCGAGCAGTACTTC. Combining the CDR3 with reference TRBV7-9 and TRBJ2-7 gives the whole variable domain DTGVSQNPRHKITKRGQNVTFRCDPISEHNRLYWYRQTLGQGPEFLTYFQNEAQLEKSRLLSDRFSAERPKGSFSTLEIQRTEQGDSAMYLCSSSLRGFEQYFGPGTRLTVT.